This T cell receptor (delta chain) was recovered during a study of gamma-delta chains in newborns, infants, children. Study in general: Polyclonal expansion of innate γδ T cells after birth follows microbial exposure.

TCRdb reapplied CATT to the reads. In the table there are roughly 7,900 delta-chain clones, 1.5% to 2% of which are singletons. Points on this clone: A read error is possible here, since a much larger clone lies one base away. Additional DNA sequences in this sample encode the identical CDR3.

From germline, CDR1 is TSWWSYY and CDR2 QGS. The CDR3 runs 17 residues. Trimming took 1 base from V and 2 from J, leaving 17 bases between them. The sequenced sample was blood. The origin of this receptor is a child who was a newborn, infant or young child, either healthy, febrile or measles-vaccinated (not recorded which). This sequence joins TRDV1 and TRDJ1, with D unclear. The CDR3 nucleotides read TGTGCTCTTGGGGAACACGCCCTCGTCCGAAGTACCGATAAACTCATCTTT. Its translation: CALGEHALVRSTDKLIF.